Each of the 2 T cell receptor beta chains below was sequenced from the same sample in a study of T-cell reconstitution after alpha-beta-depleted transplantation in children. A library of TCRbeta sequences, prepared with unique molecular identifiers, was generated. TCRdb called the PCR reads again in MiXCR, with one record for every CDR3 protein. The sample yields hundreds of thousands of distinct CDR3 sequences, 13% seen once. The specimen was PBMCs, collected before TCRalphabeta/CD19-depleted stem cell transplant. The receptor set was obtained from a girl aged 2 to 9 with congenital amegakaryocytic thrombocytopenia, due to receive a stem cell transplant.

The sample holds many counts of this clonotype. The CDR3 DNA is TGCAGTGCTCTCCCTCTAGCGGTGCACAATGAGCAGTTCTTC. Amino acids: CSALPLAVHNEQFF. The chain uses TRBV20-1 and TRBJ2-1, with TRBD2 matching over 7 bases. Looked up from germline, CDR1 is DFQATT and CDR2 is SNEGSKA (reference sequence). This CDR3 has 14 residues. V shed 5 bases, J shed 5 bases, and the junction held 9 bases outside the gene matches.

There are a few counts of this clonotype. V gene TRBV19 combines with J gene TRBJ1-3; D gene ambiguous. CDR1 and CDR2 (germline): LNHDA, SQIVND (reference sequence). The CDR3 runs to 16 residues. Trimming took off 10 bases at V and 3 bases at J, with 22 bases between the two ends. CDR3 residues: CATTTRRRSNGNTIYF. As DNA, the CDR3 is TGTGCCACCACCACTCGTCGACGGTCAAATGGAAACACCATATATTTT.